This T cell receptor (beta chain) was identified in a study of spatial heterogeneity in lung cancer. At least ten counts were recorded for this clonotype. Its antigen is unknown. Because this beta chain is a stray read in a library intended to capture alpha chains, its abundance should not be given much weight. Time point defined: sample taken at primary tumor resection. General study results and limits: Mutation counts in tumors were tracked by counts of expanded intratumoral alpha and beta TCRs.

TCRdb reanalysed the 5' RACE reads using MiXCR and keeps one entry per CDR3 protein. The data hold 16,000 or so distinct CDR3 sequences, with approximately 6.8% observed a single time. The CDR3 is 16 residues long. Germline V gene sequence: CDR1 MNHEY, CDR2 SVGAGI. V lost 7 bases to trimming and J lost 7 bases; unmatched junction nucleotides: 15. The clonotype was recovered from a female donor with early-stage non-small cell lung cancer. The gene calls are TRBV6-5 and TRBJ2-1; 8 nucleotides agree with TRBD1. The material was lung tumor tissue, obtained at surgery. The CDR3 spells CASTPPDIRDRNEQFF. DNA of the CDR3: TGTGCCAGCACCCCTCCCGACATAAGGGACAGGAATGAGCAGTTCTTC.